This record looks at one TCR beta chain sequence and its context. The antigen is not known. The data originate from a study of T cell repertoires in cytomegalovirus infection. Study-wide points: CMV carriers having the relevant HLA were flagged by cumulative public TCR beta family frequency. Ex vivo, HLA-C-restricted CMV-specific TCR beta clonotypes prevailed over the rest of the response.

In TCRdb, the reads were re-called with MiXCR into one record per CDR3 protein. This sample yields 70,000 or so distinct CDR3 sequences, of which 25% to 30% are seen a single time; roughly three fifths belongs to the top ten. The sample in question was CD8+ T cells from cultured PBMCs, obtained from culture after CMV antigen stimulation. The TCR comes from a human donor in good health (CMV status not recorded). Some clones in this sample may be carry-over from other donors' samples.

The CDR3 spells CASRSWDIGSGANVLTF. The CDR3 DNA follows: TGTGCCAGCAGATCATGGGATATAGGCTCTGGGGCCAACGTCCTGACTTTC. V and J are TRBV6-2 or TRBV6-3 and TRBJ2-6; unclear D gene. This CDR3 spans 17 amino acids. Germline-derived CDR1 and CDR2 are MNHEY and SVGEGT. V lost 6 bases, J lost 0 bases, and 15 bases lay in between.